The 29 T cell receptor beta chains in this list originate from one sample, sequenced in a study of blood T cell repertoires in COVID-19. TCRdb's table, derived via immunoSEQ multiplex PCR, lists solely in-frame clones and lacks some. The top ten hold more than 6% of the sample, which has roughly 250,000 clones, just under 85% seen once. Material for sequencing was peripheral blood. Every receptor here comes from a woman aged 55-75 years with active or convalescent COVID-19.

The chain recombines TRBV5-6 with TRBJ2-7, with D maybe TRBD1 (5 bases). V was clipped by 0 bases and J by 2 bases, with 9 bases between them. Germline V gene sequence: CDR1 SGHDT, CDR2 YYEEEE. The CDR3 runs 14 residues. CDR3 sequence (DNA): TGTGCCAGCAGCTTGGGGGTGGGGCCCTACGAGCAGTACGTC. Translation: CASSLGVGPYEQYV.

The CDR3 is CASSRTGTDNQPQHF. Written as DNA, the CDR3 is TGTGCCAGCAGCCGAACCGGGACAGACAATCAGCCCCAGCATTTT. This chain connects TRBV6-5 to TRBJ1-5, with 7 bases matching TRBD1. The germline gives CDR1 MNHEY, CDR2 SVGAGI. This CDR3 has 15 amino acids. V was pared by 6 bases and J by 3 bases, with 8 bases of the junction left unmatched.

The gene calls are TRBV10-3 and TRBJ1-5; TRBD1 agrees at 8 bases. Germline V gene data show CDR1 as ENHRY and CDR2 as SYGVKD. The V gene end was trimmed by 10 bases and the J gene end by 0 bases; junction bases not matched to a gene: 5. The CDR3 totals 14 residues. The CDR3 reads CASSDRDSNQPQHF. Written as DNA, the CDR3 is TGTGCCAGCTCGGACAGGGATAGCAATCAGCCCCAGCATTTT.

The chain couples TRBV5-1 to TRBJ2-1; 9 bases are shared with TRBD1. V gave up 0 bases and J gave up 5 bases; unmatched junction bases: 6. Germline values: CDR1 SGHRS, CDR2 YFSETQ. The CDR3 covers 16 residues. CDR3 sequence reads: CASSLGTGVFNNEQFF. CDR3 nucleotides: TGCGCCAGCAGCTTGGGGACAGGGGTGTTCAACAATGAGCAGTTCTTC.

In nucleotides, the CDR3 is TGTGCCAGCAGCCTAAGCGCGAACACCGGGGAGCTGTTTTTT. This gives the protein CASSLSANTGELFF. The chain couples TRBV11-3 to TRBJ2-2; no reliable D call. Trimming pared 5 bases from V and 0 bases from J, leaving 7 bases between. Looked up from germline, CDR1 is SGHNT and CDR2 is YENEEA. CDR3 length: 14 residues. The entire variable domain, with the rest obtained from reference TRBV11-3 and TRBJ2-2, is as follows: EAGVVQSPRYKIIEKKQPVAFWCNPISGHNTLYWYLQNLGQGPELLIRYENEEAVDDSQLPKDRFSAERLKGVDSTLKIQPAELGDSAVYLCASSLSANTGELFFGEGSRLTVL.

The chain links TRBV7-8 to TRBJ2-2; 8 bases fit TRBD1. This CDR3 is built from 14 residues. CDR1 and CDR2 from the germline V gene are SGHVS and FQNEAQ. With V trimmed by 6 bases and J by 4 bases, 4 bases remained unmatched. The CDR3 nucleotides are TGTGCCAGCAGGAGGACAGGGCTCACCGGGGAGCTGTTTTTT. The encoded protein is CASRRTGLTGELFF.

This chain joins TRBV2 and TRBJ1-5; TRBD1 aligns across 8 bases. Trimming cost V 2 bases and J 7 bases; bases outside gene matches: 13. Germline values: CDR1 SNHLY, CDR2 FYNNEI. The CDR3 contains 17 residues. The CDR3 protein is CASSESVAGGAGQPQHF. CDR3 bases: TGTGCCAGCAGTGAATCGGTGGCAGGGGGCGCAGGGCAGCCCCAGCATTTT.

DNA of the CDR3: TGTGCCACTGAACTGGGGGGGGGAGGAGGCAATCAGCCCCAGCATTTT. Its translation: CATELGGGGGNQPQHF. The gene calls are TRBV19 and TRBJ1-5; TRBD1 might be the D (5 bases). Germline CDR1 LNHDA, CDR2 SQIVND (reference sequence). Between the trimmed V and J ends, which lost 10 bases and 2 bases, there was a span of 21 bases. There are 16 residues in the CDR3.

V is TRBV19 and J is TRBJ2-1; D might be TRBD1 (8 bases). The germline CDR1 and CDR2 sequences are LNHDA and SQIVND (reference sequence). This CDR3 contains 20 residues. With 5 bases removed from V and 2 bases from J, the gap between germline ends came to 28 bases. The CDR3 reads CASSSRTGSLVLAAYNEQFF. Here the CDR3 DNA reads TGTGCCAGTAGTTCTCGGACAGGGAGCCTGGTGCTAGCGGCCTACAATGAGCAGTTCTTC. Complete variable domain (other parts from reference TRBV19 and TRBJ2-1): DGGITQSPKYLFRKEGQNVTLSCEQNLNHDAMYWYRQDPGQGLRLIYYSQIVNDFQKGDIAEGYSVSREKKESFPLTVTSAQKNPTAFYLCASSSRTGSLVLAAYNEQFFGPGTRLTVL.

The chain carries TRBV7-8 and TRBJ2-1; 11 bases align to TRBD2. The ends lost 5 bases at V and 4 bases at J; junction bases unmatched: 7. Per germline, CDR1 SGHVS and CDR2 FQNEAQ. The length of the CDR3 is 16 residues. This CDR3 is CASSELAGEGYNEQFF. The CDR3 region has the DNA TGTGCCAGCAGCGAACTAGCGGGAGAGGGATACAATGAGCAGTTCTTC.

This chain joins TRBV19 and TRBJ1-5; tentative D call: TRBD1 (6 bases). The CDR3 has 17 amino acids. Between the trimmed V and J ends, which lost 7 bases and 0 bases, there was a span of 19 bases. Germline CDR1 LNHDA, CDR2 SQIVND (reference sequence). The CDR3 is CASNPKTGPYSNQPQHF. CDR3 sequence (DNA): TGTGCCAGTAATCCAAAGACAGGACCCTATAGCAATCAGCCCCAGCATTTT. The complete variable domain, with remaining parts taken from reference TRBV19 and TRBJ1-5, reads DGGITQSPKYLFRKEGQNVTLSCEQNLNHDAMYWYRQDPGQGLRLIYYSQIVNDFQKGDIAEGYSVSREKKESFPLTVTSAQKNPTAFYLCASNPKTGPYSNQPQHFGDGTRLSIL.

The J gene is TRBJ2-1, the V gene TRBV5-1, with 13 bases aligning to TRBD2. The V segment lost 7 bases and the J segment 0 bases; nucleotides outside the gene matches: 4. CDR3 length: 16 residues. In germline, CDR1 is SGHRS, CDR2 YFSETQ. The CDR3 DNA reads TGCGCCAGCCGAAGGACTAGCGGGAGCTCCTACAATGAGCAGTTCTTC. Residues: CASRRTSGSSYNEQFF.

The chain uses TRBV30 and TRBJ2-1; no clear D gene. Looked up from germline, CDR1 is GTSNPN and CDR2 is SVGIG (reference sequence). V shed 1 base and J shed 1 base, with 8 bases lying between them. The CDR3 runs 14 residues. The CDR3 DNA reads as TGTGCCTGGAGTGGGTTAACATCCTACAATGAGCAGTTCTTC. Amino acid sequence: CAWSGLTSYNEQFF.

V usage is TRBV6-6 and J usage is TRBJ1-5; D is uncertain. The V end lost 6 bases, the J end lost 4 bases, and 13 bases lay between the germline ends. The germline CDR1 and CDR2 sequences are MNHNY and SVGAGI (reference sequence). The CDR3 has 14 residues. CDR3 in DNA: TGTGCCAGCAGCCCGGGCGCGGGGAATCAGCCCCAGCATTTT. Protein: CASSPGAGNQPQHF.

In DNA form, the CDR3 reads TGTGCCAGCAGCCGAGGGACTAGCTCCTACGAGCAGTACTTC. This encodes CASSRGTSSYEQYF. The chain is built from TRBV11-2 and TRBJ2-7, with 8 bases that match TRBD2. Germline values: CDR1 SGHAT, CDR2 FQNNGV. The V segment lost 5 bases and the J segment 0 bases; nucleotides outside the gene matches: 3. The CDR3 runs 14 residues.

V and J are TRBV5-1 and TRBJ2-3, with 7 bases fitting TRBD1. The CDR3 runs to 13 residues. Germline CDR1 and CDR2: SGHRS and YFSETQ. V was pared by 3 bases and J by 6 bases, with 4 bases of the junction left unmatched. The CDR3 bases are TGCGCCAGCAGCTCCGGGGACAGCGATACGCAGTATTTT. Translated: CASSSGDSDTQYF. The entire variable domain, with the rest obtained from reference TRBV5-1 and TRBJ2-3, is as follows: KAGVTQTPRYLIKTRGQQVTLSCSPISGHRSVSWYQQTPGQGLQFLFEYFSETQRNKGNFPGRFSGRQFSNSRSEMNVSTLELGDSALYLCASSSGDSDTQYFGPGTRLTVL.

The gene calls are TRBV5-8 and TRBJ1-1; the D gene is possibly TRBD1 (6 bases). V was shortened by 3 bases and J by 4 bases, with 13 bases between the two germline ends. The CDR3 consists of 14 residues. The germline gives CDR1 SGHTS, CDR2 YDEGEE. The CDR3 here is CASSSNRAPTEAFF. The CDR3 DNA sequence: TGTGCCAGCAGCTCTAACAGGGCCCCCACTGAAGCTTTCTTT.

This clone showed up just once. The gene calls are TRBV18 and TRBJ1-2; TRBD1 is a possible D gene (6 bases). CDR1 KGHSH and CDR2 LQKENI come from the germline V gene. This CDR3 comprises 15 residues. Trimming stripped 6 bases from V and 4 bases from J, with 18 bases between. The DNA for the CDR3 is TGTGCCAGCTCCCCCCGGCCGGACAGACCCTATGGCTACACCTTC. Translating gives CASSPRPDRPYGYTF.

The V gene is TRBV6-5, the J gene TRBJ1-4; 11 nucleotides line up with TRBD1. The V and J ends lost 5 bases and 8 bases, in that order; junction bases with no gene match: 7. Per the germline V gene, CDR1 is MNHEY and CDR2 is SVGAGI. The length of the CDR3 is 15 residues. CDR3 protein: CASSNPDRGREKLFF. The CDR3 bases are TGTGCCAGCAGTAATCCGGACAGGGGGCGAGAAAAACTGTTTTTT.

The chain links TRBV13 to TRBJ1-1; TRBD1 agrees at 7 bases. The V segment lost 7 bases and the J segment 2 bases; nucleotides outside the gene matches: 7. The CDR3 extends over 14 amino acids. CDR1 and CDR2 (germline): PRHDT, FYEKMQ (reference sequence). The DNA of the CDR3 is TGTGCCAGCATTGAAGGACAGGACAACACTGAAGCTTTCTTT. This sequence encodes CASIEGQDNTEAFF.

This chain links TRBV7-6 with TRBJ2-1, with TRBD1 matching 10 bases. Looked up from germline, CDR1 is SGHVS and CDR2 is FNYEAQ. The J segment lost 6 bases and the V segment lost 5 bases, leaving 7 bases of the junction unmatched. This CDR3 contains 15 residues. For the CDR3, the DNA is TGTGCCAGCAGCGCCCGACAGGGGGCGAGCAATGAGCAGTTCTTC. It encodes CASSARQGASNEQFF.

CDR3 coding DNA: TGTGCCAGCAGTGAAGGTAATAGCCCGGGTCAGCCCCAGCATTTT. Translated: CASSEGNSPGQPQHF. This chain links TRBV6-1 with TRBJ1-5; D is ambiguous. This CDR3 region has 15 residues. V shed 1 base and J shed 6 bases, with 13 bases lying between them. In germline, CDR1 is MNHNS, CDR2 SASEGT.

The chain has TRBV11-2 and TRBJ2-7, with 8 bases identical to TRBD1. The V segment lost 1 base and the J segment 1 base; nucleotides outside the gene matches: 9. The CDR3 has 17 residues. Germline lookup yields CDR1 SGHAT and CDR2 FQNNGV. The CDR3 sequence: CASSLGRGQGDSYEQYV. The CDR3 coding sequence is TGTGCCAGCAGCTTAGGTCGTGGACAGGGTGATTCCTACGAGCAGTACGTC.

The chain couples TRBV18 to TRBJ2-7; TRBD1 is a possible D gene (6 bases). Per the germline V gene, CDR1 is KGHSH and CDR2 is LQKENI. This CDR3 has 12 residues. V was shortened by 8 bases and J by 1 base, with 9 bases between the two germline ends. The CDR3 DNA reads TGTGCCAGCCTTGACAGGTCCTACGAGCAGTACGTC. This sequence encodes CASLDRSYEQYV.

J is TRBJ1-2 and V is TRBV11-2; 7 bases align to TRBD1. V lost 5 bases and J lost 5; bases outside the gene matches: 5. Per germline, CDR1 SGHAT and CDR2 FQNNGV. This CDR3 is 13 amino acids long. Here the CDR3 reads CASSLDREYGYTF. DNA for the CDR3: TGTGCCAGCAGCCTCGACAGGGAATATGGCTACACCTTC. Full variable domain (outside the CDR3, taken from reference TRBV11-2 and TRBJ1-2): EAGVAQSPRYKIIEKRQSVAFWCNPISGHATLYWYQQILGQGPKLLIQFQNNGVVDDSQLPKDRFSAERLKGVDSTLKIQPAKLEDSAVYLCASSLDREYGYTFGSGTRLTVV.

V and J are TRBV29-1 and TRBJ1-1; 9 bases agree with TRBD1. V gave up 7 bases and J gave up 5 bases; unmatched junction bases: 5. Germline V gene lookup returns CDR1 SQVTM and CDR2 ANQGSEA. This CDR3 has 12 amino acids. The CDR3 region has the DNA TGCAGCGCACAGGGGGCAGGTACTGAAGCTTTCTTT. This sequence encodes CSAQGAGTEAFF.

The V and J genes are TRBV12-5 and TRBJ2-7; perhaps TRBD1 as D (6 bases). CDR1 and CDR2 (germline): LGHNT, FRNRAP. The CDR3 runs to 15 residues. Trimming stripped 1 base from V and 3 bases from J, with 13 bases between. The CDR3 DNA sequence: TGTGCTAGTGGTTTGGCCGGGACAATCGACTACGAGCAGTACGTC. As protein: CASGLAGTIDYEQYV.

The J gene is TRBJ1-2, the V gene TRBV7-9; unclear D gene. The V and J ends lost 1 base and 0 bases respectively, with 9 bases between them. Germline V gene sequence: CDR1 SEHNR, CDR2 FQNEAQ (reference sequence). This CDR3 has 15 amino acids. The CDR3 DNA reads TGTGCCAGCAGCTTAGGATCCAGAACTAACTATGGCTACACCTTC. Translating gives CASSLGSRTNYGYTF.

The V and J genes are TRBV3-1 (or the pseudogene TRBV3-2) and TRBJ2-1; 8 bases match TRBD2. CDR1 LGHDT and CDR2 YNNKEL come from the germline V gene (reference sequence). J lost 3 bases, V lost 0 bases, and 7 bases had no gene match. The CDR3 runs to 17 residues. In DNA form, the CDR3 reads TGTGCCAGCAGCCAAGATCCGGGGGGGCCCTTCTACAATGAGCAGTTCTTC. Amino acid sequence: CASSQDPGGPFYNEQFF.